Listed here are 16 T cell receptor beta chains from one sample, sequenced in a study of CD8 T cells in Susac syndrome. RNA was extracted with the RNeasy kit, and a quantity of 0.5 to 1 ug was reverse transcribed using random hexamers. TCRdb itself ran the immunoSEQ multiplex PCR reads through MiXCR, one entry per CDR3 protein. The sample contains 250,000 to 350,000 distinct CDR3 sequences, roughly 81% of which appear only once. Sequencing used CD8+ T cells from PBMCs. These receptors came from a human donor with multiple sclerosis.

This chain connects TRBV7-9 to TRBJ2-1; TRBD2 agrees at 7 bases. Germline V gene data show CDR1 as SEHNR and CDR2 as FQNEAQ (reference sequence). The trim removed 3 bases at V and 3 bases at J, leaving 11 bases unmatched. The CDR3 totals 17 residues. The CDR3 is CASSFSTSWPHYNEQFF. The CDR3 DNA follows: TGTGCCAGCAGCTTCTCGACTAGCTGGCCCCACTACAATGAGCAGTTCTTC.

In DNA, the CDR3 is TGTGCCAGCAGCTTAGTCAACGGGATCTATAGCAATCAGCCCCAGCATTTT. It yields the protein CASSLVNGIYSNQPQHF. The rearrangement links TRBV7-2 to TRBJ1-5; no firm D call. V shed 1 base and J shed 0 bases, with 13 bases lying between them. From germline, CDR1 is SGHTA and CDR2 FQGNSA. The CDR3 contains 17 residues.

This chain connects TRBV5-5 to TRBJ2-5; a weak D match, TRBD1 (5 bases). This CDR3 region has 15 residues. V lost 0 bases, J lost 1 base, and 10 bases lay in between. CDR1 is SGHKS and CDR2 is YYEKEE in the germline V gene (reference sequence). CDR3 nucleotides: TGTGCCAGCAGCTTGGCGGACACCATCCAAGAGACCCAGTACTTC. Amino acids: CASSLADTIQETQYF.

V and J are TRBV27 and TRBJ1-5; D remains unclear. Trimming took 3 bases from V and 0 from J, leaving 15 bases between them. This CDR3 contains 17 residues. Germline assignment: CDR1 MNHEY and CDR2 SMNVEV (reference sequence). The CDR3 nucleotides are TGTGCCAGCAGTTTGATCCCCCCTGGTTATAGCAATCAGCCCCAGCATTTT. The encoded protein is CASSLIPPGYSNQPQHF.

The chain couples TRBV4-1 to TRBJ2-7, with 7 positions matching TRBD2. V lost 1 base, J lost 3 bases, and 6 bases stayed unmatched. The CDR3 length is 15 residues. The V gene's germline CDR1 is MGHRA and CDR2 YSYEKL. In DNA form, the CDR3 reads TGCGCCAGCAGCCAAGTTACGACTAGCCGCTACGAGCAGTACTTC. Translation gives CASSQVTTSRYEQYF.

This chain's CDR3 is CASSLVHGREWKDTQYF. The CDR3 nucleotides read TGCGCCAGCAGCCTGGTACATGGCAGGGAATGGAAAGATACGCAGTATTTT. The chain recombines TRBV5-1 with TRBJ2-3; possible D gene TRBD1, 5 bases. Germline V gene sequence: CDR1 SGHRS, CDR2 YFSETQ. The CDR3 spans 17 residues. The V and J ends lost 4 bases and 5 bases respectively, with 23 bases between them.

The gene calls are TRBV6-1 and TRBJ2-7; possible D gene TRBD2, 6 bases. From germline, CDR1 is MNHNS and CDR2 SASEGT. The CDR3 consists of 16 residues. V lost 2 bases and J lost 1, with 15 bases in between. CDR3 DNA sequence: TGTGCCAGCAGTGAACGGATGGGAGGTCGATCCTACGAGCAGTACTTC. Translation: CASSERMGGRSYEQYF.

The chain is built from TRBV29-1 and TRBJ2-7; D could derive from TRBD1 or TRBD2 (5 bases each). The germline V gene encodes CDR1 SQVTM and CDR2 ANQGSEA. V was clipped by 3 bases and J by 6 bases, with 15 bases between them. The CDR3 consists of 13 residues. CDR3 in amino acids: CSVEGRDPLEQYF. CDR3 nucleotides: TGCAGCGTTGAGGGCAGGGACCCCCTCGAGCAGTACTTC.

The chain joins TRBV5-5 to TRBJ2-1, with 10 nucleotides matching TRBD2. The germline V gene has CDR1 SGHKS and CDR2 YYEKEE (reference sequence). The CDR3 totals 17 residues. V dropped 0 bases and J dropped 8; count of bases not matched to a gene: 11. The CDR3 DNA follows: TGTGCCAGCAGCTTGGAACTAGCGGGGCTAATGGCGGATGAGCAGTTCTTC. It is translated as CASSLELAGLMADEQFF.

J is TRBJ1-5 and V is TRBV27; D possibly corresponds to TRBD1 (6 bases). The CDR3 covers 14 residues. V was clipped by 6 bases and J by 1 base, with 10 bases between them. The germline V gene has CDR1 MNHEY and CDR2 SMNVEV (reference sequence). CDR3 DNA: TGTGCCAGCAGGAAAGGACAGAGCAATCAGCCCCAGCATTTT. It is translated as CASRKGQSNQPQHF.

V and J are TRBV3-1 and TRBJ2-3; D might be TRBD2 (6 bases). CDR3 length: 15 residues. The V end lost 2 bases, the J end lost 4 bases, and 13 bases lay between the germline ends. Germline CDR1 is LGHDT and CDR2 is YNNKEL (reference sequence). CDR3 coding DNA: TGTGCCAGCAGCCAAACTACGGGAGTTGCAGATACGCAGTATTTT. Its protein product is CASSQTTGVADTQYF.

This clonotype has only a few counts. The rearrangement uses TRBV6-1 and TRBJ2-1; possibly TRBD2 for D (6 bases). V lost 5 bases to trimming and J lost 3 bases, with 20 bases between them. The CDR3 spans 17 residues. Germline-derived CDR1 and CDR2 are MNHNS and SASEGT. In DNA, the CDR3 is TGTGCCAGCAGTCCCCATCTTCTTGGGGGGATCTACAATGAGCAGTTCTTC. It is translated as CASSPHLLGGIYNEQFF.

The chain joins TRBV5-1 to TRBJ2-5; TRBD2 is a possible D gene (5 bases). V was pared by 2 bases and J by 4 bases, with 15 bases between. Germline CDR1 is SGHRS and CDR2 is YFSETQ. The CDR3 covers 15 residues. Here the CDR3 DNA reads TGCGCCAGCAGCTTAGGTGAGGGCAGGCTAGAGACCCAGTACTTC. Its protein product is CASSLGEGRLETQYF.

This chain connects TRBV30 to TRBJ2-1; the match to TRBD2 covers 10 bases. J gave up 2 bases and V 1 base, and 8 bases lay outside the gene matches. The CDR3 is made up of 17 amino acids. Germline loops: CDR1 GTSNPN, CDR2 SVGIG (reference sequence). The CDR3, as DNA: TGTGCCTGGAGTGGTATCCCCGGGACTAGCGCCTACAATGAGCAGTTCTTC. As protein: CAWSGIPGTSAYNEQFF.

The V gene is TRBV9, the J gene TRBJ2-7, with D hard to call. CDR1 is SGDLS, CDR2 YYNGEE, per germline. The CDR3 is made up of 11 amino acids. V was cut by 7 bases and J by 3 bases, with 8 bases left in between. This chain's CDR3 is CASGNNYEQYF. The CDR3 coding sequence is TGTGCCAGCGGTAATAACTACGAGCAGTACTTC.

This rearrangement joins TRBV11-2 to TRBJ2-5; possible D gene TRBD2, 5 bases. The germline V gene has CDR1 SGHAT and CDR2 FQNNGV. This CDR3 comprises 17 residues. V lost 7 bases to trimming and J lost 3 bases, with 24 bases between them. CDR3 sequence (DNA): TGTGCCAGCACCCCGTTTTCTCTGGGCATCGGGAAAGAGACCCAGTACTTC. Encoded protein: CASTPFSLGIGKETQYF.